This T cell receptor beta chain was documented in a study of technical replicates of blood from a few donors. Libraries were prepared by immunoSEQ multiplex PCR; TCRdb keeps only in-frame clonotypes and omits some of them. The sample lists under 80,000 clones; around 97% were seen once. The CDR3 is 15 amino acids. Looked up from germline, CDR1 is MNHNY and CDR2 is SVGAGI (reference sequence). Trimming took 0 bases from V and 2 from J, leaving 11 bases between them. This TCR came from a human donor in good health. The sequenced material came from T cells isolated from PBMCs. The rearrangement uses TRBV6-6 and TRBJ2-7; D call uncertain. The CDR3 sequence is CASSYSSLPPYEQYF. DNA for the CDR3: TGTGCCAGCAGTTACTCGTCACTCCCACCCTACGAGCAGTACTTC.